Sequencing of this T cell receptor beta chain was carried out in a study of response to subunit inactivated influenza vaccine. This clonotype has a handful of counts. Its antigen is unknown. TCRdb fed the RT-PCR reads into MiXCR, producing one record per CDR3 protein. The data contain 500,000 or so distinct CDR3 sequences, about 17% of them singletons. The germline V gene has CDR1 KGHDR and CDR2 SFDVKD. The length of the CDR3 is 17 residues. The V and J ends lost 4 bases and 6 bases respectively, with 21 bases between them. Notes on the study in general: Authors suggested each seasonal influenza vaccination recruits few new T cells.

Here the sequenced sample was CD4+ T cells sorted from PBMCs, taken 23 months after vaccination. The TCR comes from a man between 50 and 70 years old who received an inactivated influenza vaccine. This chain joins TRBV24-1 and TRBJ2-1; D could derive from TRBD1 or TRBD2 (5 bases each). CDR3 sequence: CATSENGPIRDLNEQFF. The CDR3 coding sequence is TGTGCCACCAGTGAAAACGGTCCAATCAGGGACCTCAATGAGCAGTTCTTC.